This T cell receptor beta chain was sequenced in a study of lymphopenia after photon versus proton radiotherapy. The study, taken as a whole, reports: Relative stability marked proton patients; photon patients lost diversity and naive cells. Post-nadir diversity loss with photons came from oligoclonal expansion, particularly CD8+ Temra cells.

Libraries were prepared by immunoSEQ multiplex PCR; TCRdb keeps only in-frame clonotypes and omits some of them. The data show some 14,000 clones, approximately 83% seen once. The ends were cut back, 7 bases at V and 5 bases at J, with 15 bases in the middle. CDR3 length equals 14 residues. Germline-derived CDR1 and CDR2 are SNHLY and FYNNEI. Concerning this clone: Its antigen remains unknown.

This rearrangement joins TRBV2 to TRBJ1-5, with TRBD1 as a possible D gene (6 bases). This specimen was peripheral blood, taken from a patient treated with photon-based radiotherapy. The origin of this receptor is a man aged 50-59 years with gastric cancer. The CDR3 loop is CASTRQVDYQPQHF. DNA of the CDR3: TGTGCCAGCACCAGACAGGTAGATTATCAGCCCCAGCATTTT.